Each of the 3 T cell receptor beta chains below was sequenced from the same sample in a study of blood T cell repertoires in COVID-19 (dated by TCRdb to the early 2020s). Libraries were constructed by the immunoSEQ multiplex PCR assay. This immuneACCESS table, as held by TCRdb, lists in-frame sequences with V and J called but not all clones. Of the missing ones, under half trace to an unresolved V gene in checked studies; the others have no known cause. This sample gives about 160,000 clones in total; roughly 93% of them show up just once. The ten top clones hold about 5% of the sample. The sample taken for sequencing was peripheral blood. The receptors derive from a woman between 50 and 59 years old with acute or convalescent COVID-19.

V usage is TRBV28 and J usage is TRBJ1-2; 9 bases are shared with TRBD1. V dropped 5 bases and J dropped 3; count of bases not matched to a gene: 10. This CDR3 is built from 16 residues. Germline lookup yields CDR1 MDHEN and CDR2 SYDVKM. This CDR3 is CASSQDRGAVDYGYTF. The CDR3 DNA reads TGTGCCAGCAGTCAGGACAGGGGAGCGGTAGACTATGGCTACACCTTC.

This clone was recorded once. The gene calls are TRBV10-3 and TRBJ1-6; 7 positions match TRBD1. The CDR3 runs to 15 residues. With V trimmed by 10 bases and J by 4 bases, 10 bases remained unmatched. Germline V gene lookup returns CDR1 ENHRY and CDR2 SYGVKD. CDR3 loop: CATKGDRDYNSPLHF. The CDR3 region has the DNA TGTGCCACAAAGGGGGACAGAGATTATAATTCACCCCTCCACTTT.

This chain uses TRBV9 with TRBJ2-2, with 7 positions matching TRBD1. Germline CDR1 reads SGDLS; CDR2 reads YYNGEE. The CDR3 loop spans 14 amino acids. V lost 2 bases to trimming and J lost 7 bases; unmatched junction nucleotides: 5. The CDR3 region is CASSVGQAVGELFF. The CDR3 coding sequence is TGTGCCAGCAGCGTCGGACAGGCCGTCGGGGAGCTGTTTTTT.